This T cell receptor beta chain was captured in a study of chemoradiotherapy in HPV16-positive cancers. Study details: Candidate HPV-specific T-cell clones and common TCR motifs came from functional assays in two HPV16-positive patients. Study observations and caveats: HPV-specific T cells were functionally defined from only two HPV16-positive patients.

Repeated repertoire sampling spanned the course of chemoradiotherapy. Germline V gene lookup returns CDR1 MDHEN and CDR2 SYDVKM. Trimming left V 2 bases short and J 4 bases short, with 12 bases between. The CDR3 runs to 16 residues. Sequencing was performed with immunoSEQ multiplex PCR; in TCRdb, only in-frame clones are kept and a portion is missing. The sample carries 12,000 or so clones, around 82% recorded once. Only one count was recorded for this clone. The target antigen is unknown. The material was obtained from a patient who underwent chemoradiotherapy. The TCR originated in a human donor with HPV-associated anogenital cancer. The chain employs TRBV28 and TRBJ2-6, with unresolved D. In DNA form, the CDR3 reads TGTGCCAGCAGTTTAAAGGGTATATCAGGGGCCAACGTCCTGACTTTC. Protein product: CASSLKGISGANVLTF.